A single sample is the source of the 15 T cell receptor beta chains below, sequenced in a study of cytomegalovirus exposure and HLA in healthy donors. The primer mix had 60 Vbeta and 13 Jbeta primers. Sequencing used immunoSEQ multiplex PCR; TCRdb keeps in-frame clones, though not all of them. The sample contains about 130,000 clones, approximately 81% of which appear only once. The specimen sequenced was PBMCs. The receptor set was obtained from a man aged 18 to 29 in good health and CMV-seropositive.

This clone was picked up one time. This chain joins TRBV7-9 and TRBJ2-5; D gene unclear. The germline gives CDR1 SEHNR, CDR2 FQNEAQ (reference sequence). The CDR3 is 16 amino acids. V was trimmed by 4 bases and J by 4 bases, leaving 19 bases between them. CDR3 region: CASSSKILGTSETQYF. In DNA, the CDR3 is TGTGCCAGCAGCTCCAAGATCCTTGGCACCTCAGAGACCCAGTACTTC.

The J gene is TRBJ2-7, the V gene TRBV7-9; 11 nucleotides match TRBD2. Germline V gene data show CDR1 as SEHNR and CDR2 as FQNEAQ (reference sequence). Trimming removed 8 bases from V and 6 bases from J; junction bases left unmatched: 9. This CDR3 is built from 14 residues. The CDR3 loop is CASSKLAGVGEQYF. In nucleotides, the CDR3 is TGTGCCAGCTCCAAACTAGCGGGAGTCGGCGAGCAGTACTTC.

The rearrangement uses TRBV10-3 and TRBJ2-1; 9 bases are a match to TRBD1. The CDR3 is made up of 18 amino acids. The junction had 11 bases not matched to a gene; V was cut back by 0 bases and J by 5 bases. The V gene's germline CDR1 is ENHRY and CDR2 SYGVKD. CDR3 bases: TGTGCCATCAGTGAGTCGATTCAATCGGGGACAGGGCACAATGAGCAGTTCTTC. It is translated as CAISESIQSGTGHNEQFF.

As for this clone: Mismatch with germline at one junction end may stem from a read error. This chain uses TRBV9 with TRBJ2-2, with D perhaps matching TRBD2 (5 bases). The CDR3 loop spans 20 amino acids. Germline V CDR1 and CDR2: SGDLS, YYNGEE. This chain's CDR3 is CASSVGNPPRRRTEHRGAVF. The DNA for the CDR3 is TGTGCCAGCAGCGTAGGTAACCCTCCGAGACGACGAACCGAACACCGGGGAGCTGTTTTT.

This CDR3 reads CASSLAAGGDGYTF. CDR3 sequence (DNA): TGCGCCAGCAGCTTGGCCGCTGGGGGCGATGGCTACACCTTC. The gene calls are TRBV5-1 and TRBJ1-2; maybe TRBD1 (6 bases). V was trimmed by 0 bases and J by 6 bases, leaving 12 bases between them. Germline V gene sequence: CDR1 SGHRS, CDR2 YFSETQ. CDR3 length equals 14 residues.

The V call is TRBV18, the J call TRBJ2-1, with TRBD1 matching 9 bases. Losses at the gene ends were 4 bases for V and 3 bases for J; bases not matched to a gene: 4. From germline, CDR1 is KGHSH and CDR2 LQKENI. The CDR3 runs 15 residues. The CDR3 loop reads CASSQPGQGYNEQFF. In nucleotides, the CDR3 is TGTGCCAGCTCACAACCGGGACAGGGCTACAATGAGCAGTTCTTC. The full variable domain, with the rest looked up from reference TRBV18 and TRBJ2-1, is NAGVMQNPRHLVRRRGQEARLRCSPMKGHSHVYWYRQLPEEGLKFMVYLQKENIIDESGMPKERFSAEFPKEGPSILRIQQVVRGDSAAYFCASSQPGQGYNEQFFGPGTRLTVL.

This clone showed up just a few times. The chain links TRBV5-1 to TRBJ2-1, with 8 positions matching TRBD2. The CDR3 consists of 14 residues. V was clipped by 4 bases and J by 6 bases; unmatched bases: 6. The germline V gene has CDR1 SGHRS and CDR2 YFSETQ. CDR3 nucleotides: TGCGCCAGCAGCAACGAGCGGGGGACCAATGAGCAGTTCTTC. Translating gives CASSNERGTNEQFF.

V and J are TRBV19 and TRBJ1-1; D is uncertain. CDR1 is LNHDA and CDR2 is SQIVND in the germline V gene (reference sequence). V was trimmed by 6 bases and J by 0 bases, leaving 8 bases between them. This CDR3 region has 13 residues. The CDR3 nucleotides are TGTGCCAGTAGGTTCGGTATGAACACTGAAGCTTTCTTT. It codes for CASRFGMNTEAFF.

The gene calls are TRBV6-1 and TRBJ1-2; D remains unclear. V lost 1 base to trimming and J lost 5 bases, with 17 bases between them. Germline values: CDR1 MNHNS, CDR2 SASEGT. The CDR3 extends over 16 amino acids. CDR3 DNA: TGTGCCAGCAGTGAAGGAAGAACAAGCGGTGGGTATGGCTACACCTTC. Protein: CASSEGRTSGGYGYTF.

This clone was detected only once. The rearrangement joins TRBV7-6 to TRBJ2-1; the match to TRBD2 covers 11 bases. CDR1 and CDR2 from the germline V gene are SGHVS and FNYEAQ. The CDR3 is 14 residues long. The J segment lost 4 bases and the V segment lost 8 bases, leaving 4 bases of the junction unmatched. This chain's CDR3 is CASGGLAEYNEQFF. Written as DNA, the CDR3 is TGTGCCAGCGGGGGACTAGCGGAGTACAATGAGCAGTTCTTC.

This sequence joins TRBV27 and TRBJ1-1, with D possibly TRBD1 on 6 matching bases. Germline CDR1 reads MNHEY; CDR2 reads SMNVEV (reference sequence). This CDR3 has 16 amino acids. V dropped 3 bases and J dropped 0 bases, with 14 bases sitting between them. The CDR3 sequence is CASSFLRGRLNTEAFF. The DNA of the CDR3 is TGTGCCAGCAGTTTCCTCAGGGGACGTTTGAACACTGAAGCTTTCTTT.

The rearrangement joins TRBV28 to TRBJ2-5, with D possibly TRBD2 on 6 matching bases. Germline CDR1 and CDR2: MDHEN and SYDVKM. This CDR3 is built from 15 residues. Trimming cost V 6 bases and J 2 bases, with 16 bases left between them. The DNA of the CDR3 is TGTGCCAGCAGAACAATAAGGGACTTTCAAGAGACCCAGTACTTC. This encodes CASRTIRDFQETQYF.

This clone came up a few times. The chain carries TRBV7-6 and TRBJ2-7; 9 bases map to TRBD2. The junction had 6 bases not matched to a gene; V was cut back by 5 bases and J by 4 bases. Looked up from germline, CDR1 is SGHVS and CDR2 is FNYEAQ. The CDR3 is 14 residues long. In DNA, the CDR3 is TGTGCCAGCAGCCGCGGGGGGGCGGTGTACGAGCAGTACTTC. It codes for CASSRGGAVYEQYF.

This clone was seen more than once but under ten times. J is TRBJ1-1 and V is TRBV29-1; D call uncertain. The CDR3 is 13 residues long. In germline, CDR1 is SQVTM, CDR2 ANQGSEA. V was shortened by 8 bases and J by 1 base, with 14 bases between the two germline ends. CDR3 sequence: CSPRRSANTEAFF. The CDR3 DNA sequence: TGCAGCCCCCGGCGGAGTGCGAACACTGAAGCTTTCTTT.

This chain uses TRBV5-1 with TRBJ2-7; TRBD1 matches at 7 bases. CDR3 length: 14 amino acids. Germline-derived CDR1 and CDR2 are SGHRS and YFSETQ. V shed 4 bases and J 0 bases; nucleotides not matched to a gene: 4. The CDR3 protein is CASSQRQGSYEQYF. The CDR3 coding sequence is TGCGCCAGCAGCCAGAGACAGGGCTCCTACGAGCAGTACTTC.